This T cell receptor beta chain came from a study of blood T cell repertoires in COVID-19. This CDR3 spans 16 amino acids. The germline V gene has CDR1 SNHLY and CDR2 FYNNEI. The J segment lost 5 bases and the V segment lost 5 bases, leaving 10 bases of the junction unmatched. This clone was recorded only once. The table came from immunoSEQ multiplex PCR; TCRdb's copy has only in-frame clones and leaves some out. The sample has some 240,000 clones, more than 75% seen once. The rearrangement joins TRBV2 to TRBJ2-1, with 9 nucleotides matching TRBD1. Sequenced material: peripheral blood. The clonotype was recovered from a woman in her sixties with active or convalescent COVID-19. CDR3 protein: CASSHDTGTGNNEQFF. Written as DNA, the CDR3 is TGTGCCAGCAGTCATGACACCGGGACAGGGAACAATGAGCAGTTCTTC.